The 21 T cell receptor beta chains below were found in one sample sequenced in a study of blood T cells in healthy people across ages. Using a J-beta primer mix together with a sample-barcoded 5' primer, a second PCR was run for roughly 6 to 12 cycles. Each CDR3 protein gets one entry after TCRdb re-called the 5' RACE reads with MiXCR. Of fewer than 2 million distinct CDR3 sequences detected, roughly two fifths appear once; the ten largest clones hold around 23%. What was sequenced was blood. These receptors were taken from a human donor in good health.

The table lists this clonotype with many counts. The chain is built from TRBV7-3 and TRBJ2-3; 10 bases match TRBD2. J lost 2 bases, V lost 6 bases, and 5 bases had no gene match. The CDR3 consists of 15 residues. Germline V gives CDR1 SGHTA, CDR2 FQGTGA. As DNA, the CDR3 is TGTGCCAGCAGTTCGAGCGGGGGGGTCACAGATACGCAGTATTTT. It translates to CASSSSGGVTDTQYF. Based on the CDR3 plus reference TRBV7-3 and TRBJ2-3, the full variable domain is GAGVSQTPSNKVTEKGKYVELRCDPISGHTALYWYRQSLGQGPEFLIYFQGTGAADDSGLPNDRFFAVRPEGSVSTLKIQRTERGDSAVYLCASSSSGGVTDTQYFGPGTRLTVL.

This clonotype came up a few times. CDR3 DNA sequence: TGTGCCAGCAGCCCGACAGAGATTGATACGCAGTATTTT. It encodes CASSPTEIDTQYF. The rearrangement uses TRBV7-8 and TRBJ2-3; tentatively, D is TRBD1 (5 bases). V gave up 5 bases and J gave up 6 bases, with 12 bases separating them. There are 13 residues in the CDR3. Germline V gene lookup returns CDR1 SGHVS and CDR2 FQNEAQ.

This clonotype has a handful of counts. The V call is TRBV20-1, the J call TRBJ2-2, with D perhaps matching TRBD1 or TRBD2 (5 bases each). V dropped 6 bases and J dropped 4 bases, with 21 bases sitting between them. Germline V gene sequence: CDR1 DFQATT, CDR2 SNEGSKA (reference sequence). The CDR3 runs 16 residues. The CDR3 is CSARRGVPEGTGELFF. In nucleotides, the CDR3 is TGCAGTGCAAGGAGAGGGGTTCCCGAAGGCACCGGGGAGCTGTTTTTT.

This clonotype was seen only a few times. The genes are TRBV2 and TRBJ1-5; D possibly corresponds to TRBD1 (5 bases). Germline values: CDR1 SNHLY, CDR2 FYNNEI. This CDR3 has 14 residues. V dropped 6 bases and J dropped 5 bases, with 14 bases sitting between them. CDR3 nucleotides: TGTGCCAGCAGGGGACCGGATTGGCATCAGCCCCAGCATTTT. This translates into CASRGPDWHQPQHF.

Concerning this clonotype itself: With a much larger clone just one base away, this may be a read error. The genes are TRBV5-1 and TRBJ2-1; 12 positions agree with TRBD2. Germline trimming cut 4 bases from V and 5 bases from J; bases unmatched to any gene: 7. Germline V gene lookup returns CDR1 SGHRS and CDR2 YFSETQ. The CDR3 sequence is 16 residues long. The CDR3 sequence is CASSGTSGRTNNEQFF. The CDR3 DNA is TGCGCCAGCAGCGGCACTAGCGGGAGGACCAACAATGAGCAGTTCTTC.

J is TRBJ2-7 and V is TRBV7-9; 8 nucleotides agree with TRBD1. The CDR3 runs to 15 residues. The germline CDR1 and CDR2 sequences are SEHNR and FQNEAQ (reference sequence). The J segment lost 4 bases and the V segment lost 5 bases, leaving 10 bases of the junction unmatched. The CDR3 DNA sequence: TGTGCCAGCAGCCCCTATAGGACAGGGCGGTACGAGCAGTACTTC. This codes for CASSPYRTGRYEQYF. Using reference TRBV7-9 and TRBJ2-7 for the parts outside the CDR3, the full variable domain is DTGVSQNPRHKITKRGQNVTFRCDPISEHNRLYWYRQTLGQGPEFLTYFQNEAQLEKSRLLSDRFSAERPKGSFSTLEIQRTEQGDSAMYLCASSPYRTGRYEQYFGPGTRLTVT.

The chain combines TRBV20-1 with TRBJ2-1; TRBD1 aligns across 9 bases. CDR1 is DFQATT, CDR2 SNEGSKA, per germline (reference sequence). CDR3 length equals 14 residues. Trimming took 5 bases from V and 4 from J; bases not matched to a gene: 6. CDR3 nucleotide sequence: TGCAGTGCTCCCGGGACAGGGATGTACAATGAGCAGTTCTTC. This translates into CSAPGTGMYNEQFF.

This clonotype was counted only a few times. The chain employs TRBV12-3 or TRBV12-4 and TRBJ2-1; TRBD1 or TRBD2 may be the D gene (5 bases each). The CDR3 is 16 amino acids. V lost 6 bases and J 4 bases, leaving 19 bases between the germline ends. In DNA, the CDR3 is TGTGCCAGCAGCGGGGTAGGGGCAGGGTCATACAATGAGCAGTTCTTC. Translation: CASSGVGAGSYNEQFF.

The CDR3 reads CASSSQQGASGELFF. The CDR3 DNA reads TGCGCCAGCAGCTCCCAACAGGGGGCCTCCGGGGAGCTGTTTTTT. The chain combines TRBV5-1 with TRBJ2-2; 9 nucleotides match TRBD1. J gave up 6 bases and V 3 bases, and 6 bases lay outside the gene matches. CDR1 SGHRS and CDR2 YFSETQ come from the germline V gene. This CDR3 has 15 residues. Combining the CDR3 with reference TRBV5-1 and TRBJ2-2 gives the whole variable domain KAGVTQTPRYLIKTRGQQVTLSCSPISGHRSVSWYQQTPGQGLQFLFEYFSETQRNKGNFPGRFSGRQFSNSRSEMNVSTLELGDSALYLCASSSQQGASGELFFGEGSRLTVL.

V gene TRBV11-2 combines with J gene TRBJ1-3; D ambiguous. The CDR3 contains 16 residues. Germline lookup yields CDR1 SGHAT and CDR2 FQNNGV. V lost 3 bases and J 0 bases, leaving 12 bases between the germline ends. DNA of the CDR3: TGTGCCAGCAGCTTCAACCACCTTAGCTCTGGAAACACCATATATTTT. It encodes CASSFNHLSSGNTIYF. The variable domain in full, with the rest retrieved from reference TRBV11-2 and TRBJ1-3, is EAGVAQSPRYKIIEKRQSVAFWCNPISGHATLYWYQQILGQGPKLLIQFQNNGVVDDSQLPKDRFSAERLKGVDSTLKIQPAKLEDSAVYLCASSFNHLSSGNTIYFGEGSWLTVV.

This clonotype has ten or more counts. V gene TRBV4-3 combines with J gene TRBJ1-2; no firm D call. Germline loops: CDR1 LGHNA, CDR2 YSLEER. CDR3 length equals 14 residues. The germline V and J ends were trimmed by 0 bases and 5 bases, with 10 bases remaining between them. Here the CDR3 DNA reads TGCGCCAGCAGCCAAGATTATCGAGGGTATGGCTACACCTTC. It yields the protein CASSQDYRGYGYTF.

The V call is TRBV7-2, the J call TRBJ2-3, with TRBD2 matching over 8 bases. The germline V gene has CDR1 SGHTA and CDR2 FQGNSA. V dropped 2 bases and J dropped 0; count of bases not matched to a gene: 10. The CDR3 has 18 amino acids. CDR3 sequence (DNA): TGTGCCAGCAGCTTATTCCTCGGACTAGCAGTGAGCACAGATACGCAGTATTTT. The encoded protein is CASSLFLGLAVSTDTQYF.

Of note for this clonotype: A junction boundary mismatches the germline segment, possibly from a read error. V is TRBV12-3 or TRBV12-4 and J is TRBJ2-1; weak D call: TRBD2 (6 bases). The CDR3 has 14 amino acids. CDR3 DNA sequence: TGTGCCAGCAGTTTTCTCGGGGGAACGAATGATCAGTTCTTC. It translates to CASSFLGGTNDQFF.

This clonotype was observed a few times. The chain has TRBV29-1 and TRBJ2-4; D remains unclear. The J call could be wrong; TRBJ2-7 is a better fit for the DNA end. Germline values: CDR1 SQVTM, CDR2 ANQGSEA. This CDR3 has 11 amino acids. The CDR3 region is CSVEIAYEQYF. The CDR3, as DNA: TGCAGCGTTGAAATCGCCTACGAGCAGTACTTC.

In this sample, this clonotype turned up many times. The rearrangement uses TRBV15 and TRBJ2-4; a possible D gene is TRBD1 (6 bases). This CDR3 comprises 16 residues. Germline lookup yields CDR1 LNHNV and CDR2 YYDKDF (reference sequence). V was cut by 0 bases and J by 0 bases, with 9 bases left in between. CDR3 sequence: CATSRDTGTAKNIQYF. DNA for the CDR3: TGTGCCACCAGCAGAGATACAGGGACAGCCAAAAACATTCAGTACTTC.

V is TRBV9 and J is TRBJ2-7; D remains unclear. V lost 4 bases, J lost 2 bases, and 13 bases lay in between. The germline V gene has CDR1 SGDLS and CDR2 YYNGEE. The CDR3 has 14 residues. This CDR3 reads CASSSGRSTYEQYF. CDR3 in DNA: TGTGCCAGCAGCTCTGGGCGGTCGACCTACGAGCAGTACTTC.

The rearrangement joins TRBV5-1 to TRBJ1-1; D is unclear. Germline CDR1 reads SGHRS; CDR2 reads YFSETQ. Trimming took 1 base from V and 6 from J, leaving 19 bases between them. CDR3 length equals 16 residues. CDR3 residues: CASSLYIGMGSPEAFF. In DNA, the CDR3 is TGCGCCAGCAGCTTGTATATCGGCATGGGGAGTCCTGAAGCTTTCTTT.

This clonotype appeared a few times. V gene TRBV20-1 combines with J gene TRBJ2-7; 11 bases are a match to TRBD2. This CDR3 has 15 amino acids. CDR1 and CDR2 from the germline V gene are DFQATT and SNEGSKA (reference sequence). V lost 5 bases to trimming and J lost 4 bases; unmatched junction nucleotides: 10. The CDR3 region is CSASSRLAGNYEQYF. CDR3 DNA sequence: TGCAGTGCTTCTTCCCGACTAGCGGGGAATTACGAGCAGTACTTC.

This clonotype was seen only a few times. The V and J genes are TRBV29-1 and TRBJ1-2; D is possibly TRBD1 (5 bases). Germline V CDR1 and CDR2: SQVTM, ANQGSEA. The CDR3 extends over 13 amino acids. Between the trimmed V and J ends, which lost 7 bases and 2 bases, there was a span of 14 bases. Here the CDR3 DNA reads TGCAGCGGTGCGGCGGGGACGAACTATGGCTACACCTTC. This gives the protein CSGAAGTNYGYTF.

The table lists this clonotype with many counts. The V call is TRBV6-2 or TRBV6-3, the J call TRBJ2-5; 7 bases align to TRBD2. The CDR3 spans 21 residues. The germline V gene encodes CDR1 MNHEY and CDR2 SVGEGT. V lost 7 bases and J lost 1; bases outside the gene matches: 27. CDR3 residues: CASTPVNDLAVTSRGQETQYF. Written as DNA, the CDR3 is TGTGCCAGCACACCAGTTAATGATCTCGCTGTGACTAGCCGGGGCCAAGAGACCCAGTACTTC.

Comments on this clonotype: One end of the junction varies from germline; a read error may be responsible. The chain uses TRBV25-1 and TRBJ1-2; tentatively, D is TRBD1 (6 bases). Germline values: CDR1 MGHDK, CDR2 SYGVNS. CDR3 length equals 14 residues. This CDR3 is CASSEGGRVYDYTF. DNA of the CDR3: TGTGCCAGCAGCGAGGGGGGCAGGGTCTATGACTACACCTTC.